A single sample gave rise to the 14 T cell receptor beta chains below, sequenced in a study of esophageal squamous cell carcinoma under preoperative chemotherapy. Regarding time point: before preoperative PTX-NDP chemotherapy. From the PCR reads, TCRdb called clonotypes with MiXCR, one entry per CDR3 protein. The sample has 15,000 to 20,000 distinct CDR3 sequences; around 45% are singletons. Collection took place from a patient given preoperative chemotherapy. All receptors come from a human donor with esophageal squamous cell carcinoma. The donor label of this sample is uncertain.

This chain links TRBV12-3 or TRBV12-4 with TRBJ2-1, with D possibly matching TRBD1 (6 bases). Trimming took off 3 bases at V and 5 bases at J, with 14 bases between the two ends. The CDR3 is 15 amino acids. The CDR3 sequence is CASSFWGRGNNEQFF. The CDR3 DNA is TGTGCCAGCAGTTTTTGGGGCAGGGGAAACAATGAGCAGTTCTTC.

The CDR3 here is CATSDRNRPPYEQYF. CDR3 nucleotide sequence: TGTGCCACCAGTGATCGAAATAGACCGCCCTACGAGCAGTACTTC. The chain is built from TRBV24-1 and TRBJ2-1; D not resolved. Near its end, the DNA agrees better with TRBJ2-7, so the J call may be wrong. Germline-derived CDR1 and CDR2 are KGHDR and SFDVKD. The CDR3 consists of 15 residues.

The sample holds a few counts of this clonotype. The chain recombines TRBV30 with TRBJ2-3; D possibly matches TRBD1 or TRBD2 (5 bases each). CDR1 and CDR2 from the germline V gene are GTSNPN and SVGIG (reference sequence). The CDR3 is 15 amino acids. V shed 5 bases and J shed 0 bases, with 15 bases lying between them. CDR3 sequence: CAWASRDESTDTQYF. As DNA, the CDR3 is TGTGCCTGGGCTAGCCGGGACGAAAGCACAGATACGCAGTATTTT.

The chain joins TRBV7-6 to TRBJ1-1; 8 bases are shared with TRBD1. The CDR3 loop spans 14 amino acids. V gave up 3 bases and J gave up 1 base; unmatched junction bases: 1. Germline V gene data show CDR1 as SGHVS and CDR2 as FNYEAQ. The CDR3 DNA reads as TGTGCCAGCAGCTTGGGACAGGCGAACACTGAAGCTTTCTTT. This translates into CASSLGQANTEAFF. The entire variable domain, with the rest obtained from reference TRBV7-6 and TRBJ1-1, is as follows: GAGVSQSPRYKVTKRGQDVALRCDPISGHVSLYWYRQALGQGPEFLTYFNYEAQQDKSGLPNDRFSAERPEGSISTLTIQRTEQRDSAMYRCASSLGQANTEAFFGQGTRLTVV.

This chain connects TRBV7-2 to TRBJ2-1; D is perhaps TRBD2 (7 bases). CDR3 size: 15 residues. Germline V gives CDR1 SGHTA, CDR2 FQGNSA. Trimming left V 1 base short and J 7 bases short, with 14 bases between. The CDR3 nucleotides read TGTGCCAGCAGCTTAGGTGGGGGGGCGTCAAATGAGCAGTTCTTC. It specifies CASSLGGGASNEQFF.

This clonotype was counted once. This chain connects TRBV7-3 to TRBJ2-5, with TRBD1 as a possible D gene (6 bases). V gave up 2 bases and J gave up 11 bases, with 18 bases separating them. The CDR3 runs to 14 residues. Germline CDR1 reads SGHTA; CDR2 reads FQGTGA. Here the CDR3 DNA reads TGTGCCAGCAGCTTAGGGGGCACTGGCGATGAGCAGTACTTC. Translating gives CASSLGGTGDEQYF.

The table lists this clonotype with many counts. The V and J genes are TRBV7-8 and TRBJ2-2; D ambiguous. With 4 bases removed from V and 6 bases from J, the gap between germline ends came to 12 bases. Germline CDR1 and CDR2: SGHVS and FQNEAQ. The CDR3 is made up of 14 amino acids. CDR3 DNA: TGTGCCAGCAGCTCTTTGGCCGGCGCCGGGGAGCTGTTTTTT. Translation gives CASSSLAGAGELFF.

The chain is built from TRBV5-4 and TRBJ2-7, with D uncertain. The V gene's germline CDR1 is SGHNT and CDR2 YYREEE (reference sequence). The CDR3 sequence is 17 residues long. The V end was cut by 5 bases, the J end by 0 bases, with 21 bases between. The CDR3 region is CASRTSVITESSYEQYF. DNA of the CDR3: TGTGCCAGCAGGACTTCTGTGATAACGGAGAGCTCCTACGAGCAGTACTTC.

This clonotype is large. The V call is TRBV7-3, the J call TRBJ2-1; D gene unclear. The V gene lost 5 bases and the J gene lost 8 bases, with 10 bases spanning the gap. Germline-derived CDR1 and CDR2 are SGHTA and FQGTGA. CDR3 length equals 12 residues. For the CDR3, the DNA is TGTGCCAGCAGCCAAAGGGTCTATGAGCAGTTCTTC. Amino acids: CASSQRVYEQFF.

A word on this clonotype: It is likely a read error, because the conserved phenylalanine at the end of the CDR3 is missing. Because the CDR3's place on the DNA is in doubt, the DNA is left out and the CDR3 is given as listed by TCRdb. The genes are TRBV6-5 and TRBJ2-5; the table's D gene call, TRBD2, was not cross checked with the DNA. The germline gives CDR1 MNHEY, CDR2 SVGAGI. The CDR3 totals 17 residues, both ends included. The CDR3 region is CASSYSRGGVGQETRLL.

The gene calls are TRBV7-3 and TRBJ2-5; D tentatively reads TRBD1 or TRBD2 (5 bases each). The J call may be mistaken, given a closer DNA end match to TRBJ2-7. CDR1 and CDR2 (germline): SGHTA, FQGTGA. The CDR3 runs to 14 residues. The CDR3 region has the DNA TGTGCCAGCAGCGAGGGACCTTCTACCTACGAGCAGTACTTC. Translation: CASSEGPSTYEQYF.

This clonotype was counted once. The rearrangement joins TRBV6-1 to TRBJ2-5; maybe TRBD2 (5 bases). The J call may be mistaken, given a closer DNA end match to TRBJ2-7. CDR3 length: 12 residues. Germline CDR1 and CDR2: MNHNS and SASEGT. The CDR3 reads CASSRTLYEQYF. The CDR3 bases are TGTGCCAGCAGCCGGACTCTCTACGAGCAGTACTTC.

This chain uses TRBV7-2 with TRBJ2-5; TRBD2 might be the D (6 bases). Trimming took 8 bases from V and 2 from J, leaving 21 bases between them. Germline lookup yields CDR1 SGHTA and CDR2 FQGNSA. The CDR3 totals 16 residues. The CDR3 here is CASAGRAGQDQETQYF. The CDR3, as DNA: TGTGCCAGCGCGGGGCGGGCGGGCCAGGATCAAGAGACCCAGTACTTC.

The chain recombines TRBV11-2 with TRBJ2-1, with a weak D call TRBD1 (7 bases). The J call may be wrong; the DNA end is better matched by TRBJ2-7. Germline CDR1 SGHAT, CDR2 FQNNGV. The length of the CDR3 is 20 residues. The CDR3 loop reads CASSLTGVGGLASLYNEQYF. Written as DNA, the CDR3 is TGTGCCAGCAGCTTAACAGGGGTGGGCGGGCTAGCGTCTCTCTACAATGAGCAGTACTTC.